Listed here are 14 T cell receptor beta chains from one sample, sequenced in a study of regulatory T cells in long-lasting Graves disease (dated by TCRdb to about 2021). Read against the paper, the sample's time point label means: newly diagnosed GD, antithyroid drugs for less than 3 months. RNA was extracted from PBMCs in TRIzol for both TCR sequencing and RNA sequencing. Libraries were made using multiplex PCR. The instrument was an Illumina HiSeq 4000. To build TCR beta libraries, CDR3 regions were amplified by Arm-PCR using iRepertoire HTBI primers. The public sequencing data were trimmed at Q25 with fastp and processed into clonotypes with MiXCR by TCRdb, which kept only in-frame beta chains. Rows matching on CDR3 protein sequence are summarized as one entry with the most common DNA and genes. For this sample there are 400,000 to 450,000 distinct CDR3 sequences; about 17% appear just once. The ten most abundant clones make up about 10% of the sample.

Separately, the same data were catalogued under a study of T cells in Graves' hyperthyroidism and ophthalmopathy.

The sequencing used peripheral blood mononuclear cells (PBMCs), collected at new diagnosis, from a patient treated with antithyroid drugs. These receptors all stem from a woman aged 25 to 39 with Graves disease. Donor details come from another sample of the same person, matched by shared clones.

This clonotype has ten or more counts. The V call is TRBV20-1, the J call TRBJ2-2; TRBD1 is a possible D gene (6 bases). CDR1 and CDR2 from the germline V gene are DFQATT and SNEGSKA (reference sequence). V dropped 5 bases and J dropped 1 base, with 14 bases sitting between them. This CDR3 contains 15 residues. For the CDR3, the DNA is TGCAGTGCTCTATATGGGGGCGGGAACACCGGGGAGCTGTTTTTT. Protein sequence: CSALYGGGNTGELFF.

This clonotype was recorded at least ten times. V is TRBV18 and J is TRBJ2-1; no clear D gene. The CDR3 covers 15 residues. Germline loops: CDR1 KGHSH, CDR2 LQKENI. V was cut by 2 bases and J by 3 bases, with 11 bases left in between. CDR3: CASSPILPDYNEQFF. CDR3 sequence (DNA): TGTGCCAGCTCACCAATCTTGCCGGACTACAATGAGCAGTTCTTC. The whole variable domain, filled in from reference TRBV18 and TRBJ2-1, reads NAGVMQNPRHLVRRRGQEARLRCSPMKGHSHVYWYRQLPEEGLKFMVYLQKENIIDESGMPKERFSAEFPKEGPSILRIQQVVRGDSAAYFCASSPILPDYNEQFFGPGTRLTVL.

Concerning this clonotype itself: One end of the junction fails to match germline, which may point to a read error. The rearrangement links TRBV6-1 to TRBJ2-5, with 8 positions matching TRBD2. The J call may be mistaken, given a closer DNA end match to TRBJ2-1. Germline V gene sequence: CDR1 MNHNS, CDR2 SASEGT. The CDR3 length is 19 residues. CDR3 in DNA: TGTGCCAGCAGTGAAGATCGGGCTAGCGGGCCTCCCTCCTACGATGAGCAGTTCTTC. Protein sequence: CASSEDRASGPPSYDEQFF.

CDR3 sequence: CASSQGGPPRDTQYF. CDR3 DNA: TGCGCCAGCAGCCAAGGGGGACCCCCGCGGGATACGCAGTATTTT. The chain couples TRBV4-1 to TRBJ2-3, with D possibly being TRBD1 or TRBD2 (5 bases each). CDR1 and CDR2 (germline): MGHRA, YSYEKL. The CDR3 has 15 residues. The germline V and J ends were trimmed by 1 base and 6 bases, with 14 bases remaining between them.

This clonotype was detected only a few times. The chain is built from TRBV20-1 and TRBJ2-7, with 11 bases that match TRBD1. V was pared by 5 bases and J by 3 bases, with 18 bases of the junction left unmatched. This CDR3 is 18 amino acids long. Germline CDR1 reads DFQATT; CDR2 reads SNEGSKA (reference sequence). The CDR3 DNA is TGCAGTGCTCCCCAGGGGGACAGGGGGGCCCTAGGGGTCTACGAGCAGTACTTC. This translates into CSAPQGDRGALGVYEQYF.

This clonotype was picked up many times. The chain combines TRBV6-5 with TRBJ1-4; D is uncertain. From germline, CDR1 is MNHEY and CDR2 SVGAGI. The CDR3 runs 17 residues. Trimming pared 2 bases from V and 6 bases from J, leaving 19 bases between. CDR3 loop: CASSYGVPYTPDEKLFF. CDR3 coding DNA: TGTGCCAGCAGTTACGGGGTGCCTTACACCCCGGATGAAAAACTGTTTTTT.

At least ten counts were recorded for this clonotype. This chain uses TRBV10-1 with TRBJ1-1; maybe TRBD1 (5 bases). The CDR3 contains 16 residues. The ends were cut back, 0 bases at V and 2 bases at J, with 13 bases in the middle. Germline V CDR1 and CDR2: WNHNN, SYGVQD (reference sequence). This CDR3 reads CASSESAGYENTEAFF. The DNA for the CDR3 is TGCGCCAGCAGTGAGTCCGCAGGGTATGAAAACACTGAAGCTTTCTTT.

The V and J genes are TRBV7-9 and TRBJ2-1; D call uncertain. The CDR3 runs to 15 residues. Germline assignment: CDR1 SEHNR and CDR2 FQNEAQ (reference sequence). The ends were cut back, 5 bases at V and 2 bases at J, with 13 bases in the middle. CDR3 nucleotide sequence: TGTGCCAGCAGCCTGCAAGGTATCCCCTACAATGAGCAGTTCTTC. It encodes CASSLQGIPYNEQFF.

This clonotype was counted many times. CDR3 in amino acids: CASSPLAGLYNEQFF. DNA for the CDR3: TGTGCCAGCAGCCCTCTAGCGGGTCTTTACAATGAGCAGTTCTTC. The chain employs TRBV11-2 and TRBJ2-1, with 8 bases matching TRBD2. This CDR3 region has 15 residues. Looked up from germline, CDR1 is SGHAT and CDR2 is FQNNGV. Trimming cost V 5 bases and J 4 bases; bases outside gene matches: 7.

The chain employs TRBV10-3 and TRBJ1-1, with a weak D call TRBD1 (5 bases). Trimming left V 4 bases short and J 1 base short, with 10 bases between. This CDR3 region has 14 residues. Germline assignment: CDR1 ENHRY and CDR2 SYGVKD. In nucleotides, the CDR3 is TGTGCCATCAGTGGAGTAGGGACGAACACTGAAGCTTTCTTT. Protein sequence: CAISGVGTNTEAFF.

This clonotype showed up just a few times. CDR3 sequence: CASSSFSQQGTGELFF. DNA of the CDR3: TGTGCCAGCAGTTCATTTTCTCAACAGGGCACCGGGGAGCTGTTTTTT. V gene TRBV6-2 or TRBV6-3 combines with J gene TRBJ2-2; D may be TRBD1 (6 bases). V lost 4 bases and J 4 bases, leaving 16 bases between the germline ends. Germline V lookup: CDR1 MNHEY, CDR2 SVGEGT. The CDR3 runs to 16 residues.

Many counts were recorded for this clonotype. The chain recombines TRBV5-1 with TRBJ2-1, with TRBD2 matching over 8 bases. Trimming took 7 bases from V and 8 from J; bases not matched to a gene: 20. CDR3 length: 17 amino acids. Germline V gene sequence: CDR1 SGHRS, CDR2 YFSETQ. The CDR3 region is CASRSGKTGGPWYEQFF. The CDR3 bases are TGCGCCAGCCGTTCTGGGAAAACGGGAGGGCCATGGTATGAGCAGTTCTTC.

The CDR3 here is CASSLVPGNKFF. CDR3 sequence (DNA): TGTGCCAGCAGCTTAGTTCCGGGAAATAAGTTCTTC. The chain couples TRBV7-9 to TRBJ2-1; a possible D gene is TRBD2 (5 bases). The CDR3 extends over 12 amino acids. The V end was cut by 1 base, the J end by 14 bases, with 12 bases between. Germline CDR1 reads SEHNR; CDR2 reads FQNEAQ (reference sequence).

Points on this clonotype: At one boundary the junction diverges from the germline segment, which might be a read error. This chain uses TRBV6-1 with TRBJ2-1; D is undetermined. This CDR3 has 12 residues. The V gene's germline CDR1 is MNHNS and CDR2 SASEGT. The CDR3 region is CASGDLYNEQFF. The CDR3 DNA follows: TGTGCCAGCGGTGACCTCTACAATGAGCAGTTCTTC.